What follows are 9 T cell receptor beta chains derived from one specimen sequenced in a study of T cell repertoires in ileal Crohn's disease. As to time point: neoterminal ileum biopsy at postoperative endoscopy, about 6 months after surgery. Here immunoSEQ multiplex PCR was the method, and the copy in TCRdb shows in-frame clones only, minus some. The repertoire includes about 62,000 clones, roughly 89% of them detected once, and 2% to 2.5% sits in the top ten. What was sequenced was ileal tissue. The receptors were gathered from an adult with Crohn's disease.

The chain has TRBV7-9 and TRBJ1-5, with a weak D call TRBD1 (5 bases). The CDR3 has 16 amino acids. Germline CDR1 is SEHNR and CDR2 is FQNEAQ (reference sequence). The V gene lost 1 base and the J gene lost 6 bases, with 16 bases spanning the gap. The CDR3 DNA reads TGTGCCAGCAGCTTAGGGTCAGGAGGGGTTGGTCAGCCCCAGCATTTT. It encodes CASSLGSGGVGQPQHF. Full variable domain (missing parts from reference TRBV7-9 and TRBJ1-5): DTGVSQNPRHKITKRGQNVTFRCDPISEHNRLYWYRQTLGQGPEFLTYFQNEAQLEKSRLLSDRFSAERPKGSFSTLEIQRTEQGDSAMYLCASSLGSGGVGQPQHFGDGTRLSIL.

This clone was observed once. This chain connects TRBV9 to TRBJ2-5; 7 bases align to TRBD2. The germline V gene encodes CDR1 SGDLS and CDR2 YYNGEE. Unmatched junction bases numbered 4, after V lost 3 bases and J lost 5 bases. The CDR3 has 13 amino acids. CDR3 sequence (DNA): TGTGCCAGCAGCGCCCAGCGGGATGAGACCCAGTACTTC. Translating it yields CASSAQRDETQYF.

This clone was observed once. The chain recombines TRBV13 with TRBJ2-5; perhaps TRBD1 as D (5 bases). The germline V and J ends were trimmed by 0 bases and 5 bases, with 10 bases remaining between them. Germline V gene lookup returns CDR1 PRHDT and CDR2 FYEKMQ (reference sequence). The CDR3 length is 14 residues. The CDR3 loop is CASSLGSTEETQYF. As DNA, the CDR3 is TGTGCCAGCAGCTTAGGCTCGACAGAGGAGACCCAGTACTTC. The full variable domain, in which reference TRBV13 and TRBJ2-5 provide the parts outside the CDR3, is AAGVIQSPRHLIKEKRETATLKCYPIPRHDTVYWYQQGPGQDPQFLISFYEKMQSDKGSIPDRFSAQQFSDYHSELNMSSLELGDSALYFCASSLGSTEETQYFGPGTRLLVL.

The chain is built from TRBV5-1 and TRBJ1-3; 11 bases fit TRBD1. In germline, CDR1 is SGHRS, CDR2 YFSETQ. With V trimmed by 3 bases and J by 0 bases, 8 bases remained unmatched. The CDR3 totals 18 residues. The DNA of the CDR3 is TGCGCCAGCAGCTGGACCGGGACAGGGGGAACCTCTGGAAACACCATATATTTT. It encodes CASSWTGTGGTSGNTIYF.

The chain joins TRBV29-1 to TRBJ2-3; 7 bases align to TRBD2. With 4 bases clipped from V and 4 bases from J, the junction kept 11 bases outside the gene matches. Germline V gene sequence: CDR1 SQVTM, CDR2 ANQGSEA. The CDR3 is 15 residues long. CDR3 nucleotide sequence: TGCAGCGTTGTTGGCGGGAGTATTAGGGCAGATACGCAGTATTTT. The encoded protein is CSVVGGSIRADTQYF.

This clone showed up just a few times. The chain combines TRBV28 with TRBJ1-6; 7 nucleotides match TRBD1. Germline V lookup: CDR1 MDHEN, CDR2 SYDVKM. The trim removed 5 bases at V and 7 bases at J, leaving 8 bases unmatched. There are 15 residues in the CDR3. Written as DNA, the CDR3 is TGTGCCAGCAGTACTGACAGGGCCCCCAATTCACCCCTCCACTTT. This gives the protein CASSTDRAPNSPLHF.

The DNA for the CDR3 is TGTGCCAGTATCGACAGGTTCGACTACTCCAACTATGGCTACACCTTC. The encoded protein is CASIDRFDYSNYGYTF. V is TRBV19 and J is TRBJ1-2, with D possibly matching TRBD1 (6 bases). Deletions cut 7 bases from V and 2 bases from J, with 20 bases between. The germline V gene has CDR1 LNHDA and CDR2 SQIVND (reference sequence). This CDR3 has 16 amino acids.

This chain links TRBV25-1 with TRBJ1-2, with TRBD1 matching over 7 bases. The CDR3 is 13 amino acids. With V trimmed by 5 bases and J by 4 bases, 4 bases remained unmatched. Germline lookup yields CDR1 MGHDK and CDR2 SYGVNS. The CDR3: CASSNSGGYGYTF. The CDR3 DNA follows: TGTGCCAGCAGTAACTCAGGGGGCTATGGCTACACCTTC.

The gene calls are TRBV28 and TRBJ1-1; 7 bases are a match to TRBD1. Germline trimming cut 5 bases from V and 1 base from J; bases unmatched to any gene: 7. Germline values: CDR1 MDHEN, CDR2 SYDVKM. The CDR3 consists of 15 residues. The DNA of the CDR3 is TGTGCCAGCAGTCCCCCGGACAGGAAGAACACTGAAGCTTTCTTT. It codes for CASSPPDRKNTEAFF. Full variable domain (outside the CDR3, taken from reference TRBV28 and TRBJ1-1): DVKVTQSSRYLVKRTGEKVFLECVQDMDHENMFWYRQDPGLGLRLIYFSYDVKMKEKGDIPEGYSVSREKKERFSLILESASTNQTSMYLCASSPPDRKNTEAFFGQGTRLTVV.